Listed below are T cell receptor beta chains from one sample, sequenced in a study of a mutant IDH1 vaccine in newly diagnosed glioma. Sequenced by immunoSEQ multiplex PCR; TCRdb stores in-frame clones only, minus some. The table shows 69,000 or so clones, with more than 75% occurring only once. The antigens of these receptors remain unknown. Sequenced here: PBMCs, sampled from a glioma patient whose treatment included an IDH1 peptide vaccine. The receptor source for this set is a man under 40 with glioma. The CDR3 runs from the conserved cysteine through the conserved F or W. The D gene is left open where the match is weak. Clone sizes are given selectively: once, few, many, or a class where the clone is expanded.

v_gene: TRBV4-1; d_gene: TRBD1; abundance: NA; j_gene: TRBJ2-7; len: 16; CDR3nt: TGCGCCAGCAGCCAAGAGGGTTTGGGACAGGACTACGAGCAGTACTTC; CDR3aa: CASSQEGLGQDYEQYF
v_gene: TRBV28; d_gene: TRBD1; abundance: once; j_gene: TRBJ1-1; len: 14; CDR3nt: TGTGCCAGCTCCCCGGGACAGTCGAACACTGAAGCTTTCTTT; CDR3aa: CASSPGQSNTEAFF
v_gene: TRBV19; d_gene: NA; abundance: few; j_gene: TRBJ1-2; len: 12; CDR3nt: TGTGCCAGTAGTATAGTTGGCAATGGCTACACCTTC; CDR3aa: CASSIVGNGYTF
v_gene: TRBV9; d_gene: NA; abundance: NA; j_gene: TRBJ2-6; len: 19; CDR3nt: TGTGCCAGCAGCGCCTCCCTGGAGGGAATTAGCTCTGGGGCCAACGTCCTGACTTTC; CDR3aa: CASSASLEGISSGANVLTF
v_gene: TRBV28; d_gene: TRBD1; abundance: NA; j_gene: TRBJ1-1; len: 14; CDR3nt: TGTGCCAGCGGGGGGGACAGGCCGGGCACTGAAGCTTTCTTT; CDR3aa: CASGGDRPGTEAFF
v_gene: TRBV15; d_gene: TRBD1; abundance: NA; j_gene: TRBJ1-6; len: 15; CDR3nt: TGTGCCACCAGCGGGGGGCGGGACAGGAGTTCACCCCTCCACTTT; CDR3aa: CATSGGRDRSSPLHF
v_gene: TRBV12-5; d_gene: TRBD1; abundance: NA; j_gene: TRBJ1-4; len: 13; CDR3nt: TGTGCTAGTTGGGACAGGAATAGCGAAAAACTGTTTTTT; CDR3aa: CASWDRNSEKLFF
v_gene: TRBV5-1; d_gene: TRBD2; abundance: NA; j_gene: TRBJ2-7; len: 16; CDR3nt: TGCGCCAGCAGCTTGGTTCCTAGCGGGGGAGTAGACGAGCAGTACTTC; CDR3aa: CASSLVPSGGVDEQYF
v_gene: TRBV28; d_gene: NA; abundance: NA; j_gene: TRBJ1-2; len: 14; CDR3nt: TGTGCCAGCAGAATTCACAGGGATCCCTATGGCTACACCTTC; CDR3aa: CASRIHRDPYGYTF
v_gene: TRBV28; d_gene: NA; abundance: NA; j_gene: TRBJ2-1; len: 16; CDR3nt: TGTGCCAGCAGTTTTTTAAAGGCGATTGCCTACAATGAGCAGTTCTTC; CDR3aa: CASSFLKAIAYNEQFF
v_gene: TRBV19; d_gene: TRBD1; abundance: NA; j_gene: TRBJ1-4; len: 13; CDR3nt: TGTGCCACCACGACAGGGGAGCGTGAAAAACTGTTTTTT; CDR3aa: CATTTGEREKLFF
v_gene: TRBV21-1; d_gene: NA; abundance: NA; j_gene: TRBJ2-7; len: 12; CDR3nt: TGTGCCAGCTACAGGGATTGCTACGAGCAGTACTTC; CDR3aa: CASYRDCYEQYF
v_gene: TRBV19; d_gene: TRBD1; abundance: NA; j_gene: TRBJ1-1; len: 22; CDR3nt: TGTGCCAGTAGTTCTAAACCGCCGGGACAGGTCTTCCCGCGGAACGAGAACGCTGAAGCTTTCTTT; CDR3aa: CASSSKPPGQVFPRNENAEAFF
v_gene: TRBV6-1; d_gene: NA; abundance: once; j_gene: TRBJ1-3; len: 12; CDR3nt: TGTGCCAGCAGCTACACTGGAAACACCATATATTTT; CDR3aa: CASSYTGNTIYF
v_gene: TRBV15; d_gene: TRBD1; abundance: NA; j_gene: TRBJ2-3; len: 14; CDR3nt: TGTGCCACCTTTGACAGGGGACGCACAGATACGCAGTATTTT; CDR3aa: CATFDRGRTDTQYF
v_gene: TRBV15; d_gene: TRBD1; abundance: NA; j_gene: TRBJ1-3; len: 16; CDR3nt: TGTGCCACCAGCAGGTCCGGGACAGGGGTCACAAACACCATATATTTT; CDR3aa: CATSRSGTGVTNTIYF
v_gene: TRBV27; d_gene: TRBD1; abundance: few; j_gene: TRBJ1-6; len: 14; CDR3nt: TGTGCCAGCAGTTTTCCAGGGGGGAATTCACCCCTCCACTTT; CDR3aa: CASSFPGGNSPLHF
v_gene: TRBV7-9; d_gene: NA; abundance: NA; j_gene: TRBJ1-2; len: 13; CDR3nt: TGTGCCAGCAGCCGGGGACGGGACTATGGCTACACCTTC; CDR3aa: CASSRGRDYGYTF
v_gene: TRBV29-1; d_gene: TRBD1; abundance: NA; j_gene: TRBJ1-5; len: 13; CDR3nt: TGCAGCGTCGGGACAGTTTTTGGTCAGCCCCAGCATTTT; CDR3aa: CSVGTVFGQPQHF
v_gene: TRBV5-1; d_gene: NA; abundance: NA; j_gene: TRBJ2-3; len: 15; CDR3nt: TGCGCCAGCAGCTTGGTAGTGGGTAGCACAGATACGCAGTATTTT; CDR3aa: CASSLVVGSTDTQYF
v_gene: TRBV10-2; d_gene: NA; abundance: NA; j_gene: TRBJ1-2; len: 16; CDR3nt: TGCGCCAGCAGTGAGTCGAAGCGGGCGTGGAACTATGGCTACACCTTC; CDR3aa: CASSESKRAWNYGYTF
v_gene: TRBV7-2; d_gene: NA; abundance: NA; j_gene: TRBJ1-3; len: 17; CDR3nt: TGTGCCAGCAGCTACGTCGGGACACCCAACTCTGGAAACACCATATATTTT; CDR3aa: CASSYVGTPNSGNTIYF
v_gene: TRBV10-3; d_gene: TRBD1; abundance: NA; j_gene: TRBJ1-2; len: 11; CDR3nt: TGTGCCATGGGACAGGGAGAAGGCTACACCTTC; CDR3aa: CAMGQGEGYTF
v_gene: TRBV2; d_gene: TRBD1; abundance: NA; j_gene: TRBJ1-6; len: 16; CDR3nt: TGTGCCAGCAATCTCGGGACAGGGAGGTTTAATTCACCCCTCCACTTT; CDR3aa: CASNLGTGRFNSPLHF
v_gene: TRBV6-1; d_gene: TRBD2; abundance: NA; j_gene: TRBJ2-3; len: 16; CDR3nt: TGTGCCAGCAGTGAAAGGCTAGCGGGTACCACAGATACGCAGTATTTT; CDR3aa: CASSERLAGTTDTQYF
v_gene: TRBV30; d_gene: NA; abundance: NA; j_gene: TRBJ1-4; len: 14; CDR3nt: TGTGCCTGGGGGGTCAGGGGTACTAATGAAAAACTGTTTTTT; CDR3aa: CAWGVRGTNEKLFF
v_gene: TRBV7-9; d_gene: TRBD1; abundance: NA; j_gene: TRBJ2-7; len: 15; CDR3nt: TGTGCCAGCAGCTCGGGACAGGTCGGCTCCTACGAGCAGTACTTC; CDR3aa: CASSSGQVGSYEQYF
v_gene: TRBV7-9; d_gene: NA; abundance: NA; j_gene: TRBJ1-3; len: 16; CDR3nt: TGTGCCAGCAGCTTAGGCCCAGAGCGCTCTGGAAACACCATATATTTT; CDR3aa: CASSLGPERSGNTIYF
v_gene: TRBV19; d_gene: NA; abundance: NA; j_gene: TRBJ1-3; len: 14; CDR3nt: TGTGCCAGTAGTATGTGGGGTTCTGGAAACACCATATATTTT; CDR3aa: CASSMWGSGNTIYF
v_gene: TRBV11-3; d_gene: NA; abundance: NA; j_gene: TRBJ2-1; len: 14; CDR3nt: TGTGCCAGCAGCTTCGGACTGTCATACAATGAGCAGTTCTTC; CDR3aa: CASSFGLSYNEQFF
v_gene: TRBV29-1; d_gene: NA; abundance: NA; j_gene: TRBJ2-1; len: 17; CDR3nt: TGCAGCGTTGGTATCAAATGGACAGATTTACCCTACAATGAGCAGTTCTTC; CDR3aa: CSVGIKWTDLPYNEQFF
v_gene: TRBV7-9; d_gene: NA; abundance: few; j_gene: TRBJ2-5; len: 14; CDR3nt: TGTGCCAGCCTCACGTGGCGCGATGAGGAGACCCAGTACTTC; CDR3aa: CASLTWRDEETQYF
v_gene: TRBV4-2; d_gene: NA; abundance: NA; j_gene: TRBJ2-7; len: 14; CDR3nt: TGTGCCAGCAGCCAAGGGCGGCAGTACTACGAGCAGTACTTC; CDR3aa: CASSQGRQYYEQYF
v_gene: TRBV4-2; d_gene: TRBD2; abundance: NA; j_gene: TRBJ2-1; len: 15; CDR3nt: TGTGCCAGCAGCCAAGGGACTAGCGGGGGTGCTGAGCAGTTCTTC; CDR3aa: CASSQGTSGGAEQFF
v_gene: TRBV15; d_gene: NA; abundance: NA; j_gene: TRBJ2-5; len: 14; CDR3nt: TGTGCCACCAGCATAAGACAGCACCAAGAGACCCAGTACTTC; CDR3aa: CATSIRQHQETQYF
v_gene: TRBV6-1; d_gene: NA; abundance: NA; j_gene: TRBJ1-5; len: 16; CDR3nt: TGTGCCAGCAGTGAAGTTAGAGGGAACAGCAATCAGCCCCAGCATTTT; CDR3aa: CASSEVRGNSNQPQHF
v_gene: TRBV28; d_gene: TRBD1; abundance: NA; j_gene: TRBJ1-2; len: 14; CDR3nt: TGTGCCAGCAGCTCACCGGGACAGGGTTATGGCTACACCTTC; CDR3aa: CASSSPGQGYGYTF
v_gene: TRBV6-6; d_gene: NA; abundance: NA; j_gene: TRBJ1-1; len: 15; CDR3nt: TGTGCCAGCAGTTCAGGACGCAGGGGCGGCACTGAAGCTTTCTTT; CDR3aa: CASSSGRRGGTEAFF
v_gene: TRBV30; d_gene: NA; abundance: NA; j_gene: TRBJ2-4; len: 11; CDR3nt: TGTGCCTGGAGTCGCCGTTCAAATCAGTACTTC; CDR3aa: CAWSRRSNQYF
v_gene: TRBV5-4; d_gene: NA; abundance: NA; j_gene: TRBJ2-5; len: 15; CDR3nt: TGTGCCAGCAGCTTGGCAAAGGGCGAGGTAGAGACCCAGTACTTC; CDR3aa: CASSLAKGEVETQYF
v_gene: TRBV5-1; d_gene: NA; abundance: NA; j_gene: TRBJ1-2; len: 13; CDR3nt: TGCGCCAGCAGCTTGGAGGGGCCACGTGGCTACACCTTC; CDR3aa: CASSLEGPRGYTF
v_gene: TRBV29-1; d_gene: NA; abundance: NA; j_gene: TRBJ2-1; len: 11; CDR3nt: TGCAGCGTGGGGGTCTACAATGAGCAGTTCTTC; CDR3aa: CSVGVYNEQFF
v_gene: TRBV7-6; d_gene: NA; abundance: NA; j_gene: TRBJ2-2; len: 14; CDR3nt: TGTGCCAGCAGGCGGACAGCGAACACCGGGGAGCTGTTTTTT; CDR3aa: CASRRTANTGELFF
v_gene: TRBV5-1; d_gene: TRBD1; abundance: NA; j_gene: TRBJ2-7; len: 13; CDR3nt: TGCGCCAGCAGCTTGCAGGGGGCACAAGAGCAGTACTTC; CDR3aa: CASSLQGAQEQYF
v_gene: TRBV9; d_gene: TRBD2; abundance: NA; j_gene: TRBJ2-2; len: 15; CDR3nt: TGTGCCAGCACCCCTCGGGAGGGCGGCACCGGGGAGCTGTTTTTT; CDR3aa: CASTPREGGTGELFF
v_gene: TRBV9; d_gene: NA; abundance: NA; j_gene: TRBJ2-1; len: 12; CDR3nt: TGTGCCAGCTGGGGGCGCGACAATGAGCAGTTCTTC; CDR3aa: CASWGRDNEQFF
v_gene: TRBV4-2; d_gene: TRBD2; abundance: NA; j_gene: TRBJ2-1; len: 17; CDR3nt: TGTGCCAGCAGCCAAGATTGGGATTCCGGGGGGTACAATGAGCAGTTCTTC; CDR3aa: CASSQDWDSGGYNEQFF
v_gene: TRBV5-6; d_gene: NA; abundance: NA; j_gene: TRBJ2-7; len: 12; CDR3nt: TGTGCCAGCAGCTCCAGACAGCGTGATCAGTACTTC; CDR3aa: CASSSRQRDQYF
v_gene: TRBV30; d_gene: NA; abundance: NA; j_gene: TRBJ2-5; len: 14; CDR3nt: TGTGCCTGGAGTCAGTCCTGGGAAAAAGAGACCCAGTACTTC; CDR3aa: CAWSQSWEKETQYF
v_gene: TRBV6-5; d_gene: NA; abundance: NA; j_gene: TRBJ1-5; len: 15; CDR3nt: TGTGCCAGCAGTCCGGGACCCAGGAGCAATCAGCCCCAGCATTTT; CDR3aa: CASSPGPRSNQPQHF
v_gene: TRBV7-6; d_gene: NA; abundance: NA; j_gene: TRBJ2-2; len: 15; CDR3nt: TGTGCCAGCAGCTGGGGGCCGGAAAACACCGGGGAGCTGTTTTTT; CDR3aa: CASSWGPENTGELFF
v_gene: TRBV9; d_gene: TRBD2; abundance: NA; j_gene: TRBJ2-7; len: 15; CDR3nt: TGTGCCAGCAGCCCTCTAGCGGGAGCCACCTACGAGCAGTACTTC; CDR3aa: CASSPLAGATYEQYF
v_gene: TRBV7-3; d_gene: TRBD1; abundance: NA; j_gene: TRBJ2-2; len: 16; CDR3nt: TGTGCCAGCAGCCTAACCGGGACAGGACGGACCGGGGAGCTGTTTTTT; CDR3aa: CASSLTGTGRTGELFF
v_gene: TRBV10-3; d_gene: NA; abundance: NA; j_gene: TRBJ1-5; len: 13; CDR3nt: TGTGCCATCAGGGGGGACAATCGACAGCCCCAGCATTTT; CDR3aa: CAIRGDNRQPQHF
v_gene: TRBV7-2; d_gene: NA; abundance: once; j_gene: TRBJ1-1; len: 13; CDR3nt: TGTGCCAGCAGCTTTAGAATGAACACTGAAGCTTTCTTT; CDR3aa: CASSFRMNTEAFF
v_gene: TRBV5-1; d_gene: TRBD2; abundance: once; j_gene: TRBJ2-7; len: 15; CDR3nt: TGCGCCAGCAGCTTGCTTGGTGGGAGGGCGTACGAGCAGTACTTC; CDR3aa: CASSLLGGRAYEQYF
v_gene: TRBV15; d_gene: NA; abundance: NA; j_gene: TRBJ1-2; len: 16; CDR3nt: TGTGCCACCAGCAGAGATAGCGGGGGAGATCGTTATGGCTACACCTTC; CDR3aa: CATSRDSGGDRYGYTF
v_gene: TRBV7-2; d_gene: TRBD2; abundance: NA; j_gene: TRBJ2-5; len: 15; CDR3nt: TGTGCCAGCAGCCTAGGGGCGGGGGGGTCAGAGACCCAGTACTTC; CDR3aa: CASSLGAGGSETQYF